The source of this TCR beta chain is a study of CD8+ T cells in alopecia areata. Note on this clone: What it binds is not known.

Sequencing templates came from extracted RNA that was reverse transcribed into cDNA. The assay was immunoSEQ multiplex PCR, and TCRdb's table has in-frame clones only and misses some. In the table there are some 150,000 clones, 40% to 60% of which are singletons. General study results and limits: Mouse data revealed clearer TCR sharing than patient data did, a gap possibly tied to HLA. Higher clonality was seen in lesional scalp than in normal scalp, especially in alopecia totalis/universalis.

Germline loops: CDR1 MNHNY, CDR2 SVGAGI (reference sequence). V was pared by 7 bases and J by 5 bases, with 3 bases of the junction left unmatched. The CDR3 extends over 14 amino acids. The TCR was taken from a human donor with alopecia areata. V gene TRBV6-6 combines with J gene TRBJ2-2; 11 bases map to TRBD2. The sample was CD8+ T cells sorted from blood, taken at week 0. The CDR3 bases are TGTGCCAGCAAAACTAGCGGGGGAACCGGGGAGCTGTTTTTT. Amino acids: CASKTSGGTGELFF.